Presented here are 27 T cell receptor beta chains from one specimen sequenced in a study of cytomegalovirus exposure and HLA in healthy donors. In the PCR, 60 Vbeta and 13 Jbeta primers were used. The method was immunoSEQ multiplex PCR; TCRdb's version includes in-frame clones alone and lacks a portion of them. The repertoire holds about 160,000 clones, with roughly 84% as singletons. Sequenced material: PBMCs. The origin of the receptors is a man aged 18 to 30 in good health and CMV-seropositive.

The chain employs TRBV5-1 and TRBJ2-1, with D hard to call. V gave up 4 bases and J gave up 6 bases, with 14 bases separating them. The germline gives CDR1 SGHRS, CDR2 YFSETQ. The CDR3 runs 14 residues. CDR3 coding DNA: TGCGCCAGCAGCCCGAGACGAGGCGCCAATGAGCAGTTCTTC. It yields the protein CASSPRRGANEQFF. Based on the CDR3 plus reference TRBV5-1 and TRBJ2-1, the full variable domain is KAGVTQTPRYLIKTRGQQVTLSCSPISGHRSVSWYQQTPGQGLQFLFEYFSETQRNKGNFPGRFSGRQFSNSRSEMNVSTLELGDSALYLCASSPRRGANEQFFGPGTRLTVL.

Remarks on this clone: The same CDR3 arises from other DNA sequences in this sample as well. V gene TRBV13 combines with J gene TRBJ1-2, with TRBD1 matching 9 bases. The ends lost 5 bases at V and 2 bases at J; junction bases unmatched: 6. Germline V CDR1 and CDR2: PRHDT, FYEKMQ (reference sequence). The CDR3 length is 15 residues. Here the CDR3 reads CASSLRQGGNYGYTF. The DNA for the CDR3 is TGTGCCAGCAGCCTCAGACAGGGGGGGAACTATGGCTACACCTTC.

A remark on this clone: The sample contains more than one DNA sequence encoding this CDR3. V gene TRBV5-4 combines with J gene TRBJ2-7; 8 positions match TRBD1. J lost 4 bases, V lost 4 bases, and 10 bases had no gene match. Germline V gene data show CDR1 as SGHNT and CDR2 as YYREEE (reference sequence). The CDR3 has 15 residues. CDR3 sequence reads: CASSPGTGGRYEQYF. Written as DNA, the CDR3 is TGTGCCAGCAGCCCCGGTACAGGGGGGAGGTACGAGCAGTACTTC.

This chain joins TRBV14 and TRBJ2-5; D is undetermined. From germline, CDR1 is SGHDN and CDR2 FVKESK. CDR3 size: 13 residues. V was clipped by 3 bases and J by 5 bases, with 10 bases between them. This CDR3 is CASSHVSSETQYF. DNA for the CDR3: TGTGCCAGCAGCCACGTATCGTCGGAGACCCAGTACTTC. The full variable domain, its missing parts supplied by reference TRBV14 and TRBJ2-5, is EAGVTQFPSHSVIEKGQTVTLRCDPISGHDNLYWYRRVMGKEIKFLLHFVKESKQDESGMPNNRFLAERTGGTYSTLKVQPAELEDSGVYFCASSHVSSETQYFGPGTRLLVL.

The rearrangement links TRBV19 to TRBJ2-3, with 8 bases lining up with TRBD1. Germline CDR1 reads LNHDA; CDR2 reads SQIVND (reference sequence). V lost 7 bases, J lost 1 base, and 4 bases stayed unmatched. This CDR3 spans 14 amino acids. CDR3 DNA sequence: TGTGCCAGTAAAACACAGGGGGGCACAGATACGCAGTATTTT. It encodes CASKTQGGTDTQYF.

The chain carries TRBV7-3 and TRBJ2-6; 12 bases line up with TRBD2. From germline, CDR1 is SGHTA and CDR2 FQGTGA. CDR3 length: 17 amino acids. V was pared by 4 bases and J by 4 bases, with 5 bases of the junction left unmatched. CDR3 sequence reads: CASSSTSGGSGANVLTF. In DNA form, the CDR3 reads TGTGCCAGCAGCTCGACTAGCGGGGGTTCGGGGGCCAACGTCCTGACTTTC.

The rearrangement joins TRBV18 to TRBJ2-4; D is uncertain. The CDR3 has 14 residues. CDR1 and CDR2 (germline): KGHSH, LQKENI. Trimming took off 3 bases at V and 6 bases at J, with 12 bases between the two ends. CDR3 DNA sequence: TGTGCCAGCTCACCCTCTTCTTCTCTAAACATTCAGTACTTC. It codes for CASSPSSSLNIQYF. Full variable domain (outside the CDR3, taken from reference TRBV18 and TRBJ2-4): NAGVMQNPRHLVRRRGQEARLRCSPMKGHSHVYWYRQLPEEGLKFMVYLQKENIIDESGMPKERFSAEFPKEGPSILRIQQVVRGDSAAYFCASSPSSSLNIQYFGAGTRLSVL.

The chain combines TRBV29-1 with TRBJ2-5; 8 positions agree with TRBD2. J gave up 2 bases and V 4 bases, and 3 bases lay outside the gene matches. This CDR3 is built from 13 residues. The germline gives CDR1 SQVTM, CDR2 ANQGSEA. CDR3 sequence reads: CSVVSGGQETQYF. The DNA for the CDR3 is TGCAGCGTTGTAAGCGGGGGACAAGAGACCCAGTACTTC.

This clone showed up just a few times. J is TRBJ2-2 and V is TRBV6-4, with TRBD2 matching 8 bases. The CDR3 is 13 amino acids. The V segment lost 5 bases and the J segment 6 bases; nucleotides outside the gene matches: 2. Per germline, CDR1 MRHNA and CDR2 SNTAGT. The CDR3 here is CASSSGGAGELFF. In DNA form, the CDR3 reads TGTGCCAGCAGTAGCGGGGGAGCCGGGGAGCTGTTTTTT.

V usage is TRBV7-6 and J usage is TRBJ2-1, with 8 bases fitting TRBD2. The ends lost 5 bases at V and 6 bases at J; junction bases unmatched: 12. CDR3 length equals 16 residues. CDR1 is SGHVS and CDR2 is FNYEAQ in the germline V gene. The CDR3 coding sequence is TGTGCCAGCAGCCCTTCCGGGGGGGGCTTCGGCAATGAGCAGTTCTTC. This codes for CASSPSGGGFGNEQFF.

The V call is TRBV10-3, the J call TRBJ1-3, with 8 bases lining up with TRBD1. The CDR3 length is 15 residues. V was clipped by 7 bases and J by 0 bases; unmatched bases: 5. The germline V gene has CDR1 ENHRY and CDR2 SYGVKD. The CDR3 here is CAITDRGLSGNTIYF. For the CDR3, the DNA is TGTGCCATCACCGACAGGGGTCTCTCTGGAAACACCATATATTTT.

This chain links TRBV10-3 with TRBJ1-2; D not certain. This CDR3 is 14 amino acids long. Germline V gene data show CDR1 as ENHRY and CDR2 as SYGVKD. V lost 0 bases and J 2 bases, leaving 7 bases between the germline ends. CDR3 residues: CAISESPQNYGYTF. The CDR3 DNA reads TGTGCCATCAGTGAGTCTCCACAAAACTATGGCTACACCTTC.

This clone came up once. The genes are TRBV7-9 and TRBJ2-3, with D perhaps TRBD2 (7 bases). CDR3 length equals 15 residues. Germline CDR1 reads SEHNR; CDR2 reads FQNEAQ (reference sequence). V was trimmed by 5 bases and J by 0 bases, leaving 12 bases between them. Here the CDR3 DNA reads TGTGCCAGCAGCGTTAGGGGGGGTAGCACAGATACGCAGTATTTT. The encoded protein is CASSVRGGSTDTQYF.

The chain carries TRBV30 and TRBJ1-6; a possible D gene is TRBD1 (6 bases). The CDR3 has 14 residues. Between the trimmed V and J ends, which lost 8 bases and 0 bases, there was a span of 11 bases. CDR1 is GTSNPN and CDR2 is SVGIG in the germline V gene (reference sequence). The CDR3 DNA sequence: TGTGCCGGGCTACAGGGCTCCTATAATTCACCCCTCCACTTT. Translation gives CAGLQGSYNSPLHF.

This chain uses TRBV11-3 with TRBJ1-1; 11 nucleotides line up with TRBD1. The CDR3 extends over 12 amino acids. After removal of 5 bases from V and 11 bases from J, the junction contained 4 bases not matched to a gene. CDR1 is SGHNT and CDR2 is YENEEA in the germline V gene. DNA of the CDR3: TGTGCCAGCAGCCGGGACAGGGGGGGTGCTTTCTTT. Protein product: CASSRDRGGAFF.

This chain connects TRBV19 to TRBJ1-2, with D possibly matching TRBD1 (5 bases). The CDR3 extends over 13 amino acids. CDR1 and CDR2 (germline): LNHDA, SQIVND (reference sequence). Trimming shortened V by 0 bases and J by 4 bases, and 6 bases separated the two germline ends. The CDR3 loop reads CASSIDGAYGYTF. The CDR3, as DNA: TGTGCCAGTAGTATAGATGGGGCCTATGGCTACACCTTC.

The rearrangement uses TRBV7-8 and TRBJ1-1; 10 nucleotides line up with TRBD1. The CDR3 contains 16 residues. Germline CDR1 is SGHVS and CDR2 is FQNEAQ. V was clipped by 4 bases and J by 3 bases; unmatched bases: 8. As DNA, the CDR3 is TGTGCCAGCAGCTCCCCTCCGGGACAGGGGCACACTGAAGCTTTCTTT. It codes for CASSSPPGQGHTEAFF.

The chain links TRBV6-5 to TRBJ2-3; D gene uncertain. Per germline, CDR1 MNHEY and CDR2 SVGAGI. The CDR3 totals 13 residues. V lost 2 bases and J lost 5, with 8 bases in between. The DNA of the CDR3 is TGTGCCAGCAGTTACGCGTTCGGAGATACGCAGTATTTT. Encoded protein: CASSYAFGDTQYF.

The chain carries TRBV29-1 and TRBJ1-2; a possible D gene is TRBD1 (6 bases). Trimming shortened V by 4 bases and J by 4 bases, and 19 bases separated the two germline ends. Germline CDR1 SQVTM, CDR2 ANQGSEA. This CDR3 has 15 amino acids. The DNA for the CDR3 is TGCAGCGTTGCGGCCCAATGGGACAAAGGCTATGGCTACACCTTC. Its protein product is CSVAAQWDKGYGYTF.

The chain is built from TRBV7-8 and TRBJ1-6; D ambiguous. Per germline, CDR1 SGHVS and CDR2 FQNEAQ. V was pared by 4 bases and J by 7 bases, with 8 bases between. This CDR3 region has 13 residues. The CDR3 reads CASSSVQNSPLHF. In DNA form, the CDR3 reads TGTGCCAGCAGCTCAGTACAGAATTCACCCCTCCACTTT.

The table lists this clone with a few counts. This chain connects TRBV7-2 to TRBJ2-1; D uncertain. Trimming shortened V by 1 base and J by 6 bases, and 13 bases separated the two germline ends. Germline-derived CDR1 and CDR2 are SGHTA and FQGNSA. CDR3 length: 15 residues. The CDR3 reads CASSLGWIGRNEQFF. The CDR3 DNA follows: TGTGCCAGCAGCTTAGGATGGATTGGGCGCAATGAGCAGTTCTTC.

The V call is TRBV15, the J call TRBJ2-7; 7 bases match TRBD1. Germline CDR1 reads LNHNV; CDR2 reads YYDKDF (reference sequence). This CDR3 is 15 amino acids long. Trimming took 5 bases from V and 0 from J; bases not matched to a gene: 7. The DNA for the CDR3 is TGTGCCACCAGCTCTAGACGGGACAGCTCCTACGAGCAGTACTTC. It yields the protein CATSSRRDSSYEQYF. Combining the CDR3 with reference TRBV15 and TRBJ2-7 gives the whole variable domain DAMVIQNPRYQVTQFGKPVTLSCSQTLNHNVMYWYQQKSSQAPKLLFHYYDKDFNNEADTPDNFQSRRPNTSFCFLDIRSPGLGDTAMYLCATSSRRDSSYEQYFGPGTRLTVT.

The chain combines TRBV6-1 with TRBJ1-1; maybe TRBD1 (5 bases). The V and J ends lost 8 bases and 6 bases respectively, with 16 bases between them. This CDR3 is 13 amino acids long. CDR1 is MNHNS, CDR2 SASEGT, per germline. CDR3 sequence reads: CASGRGAGSEAFF. CDR3 in DNA: TGTGCCAGCGGGAGGGGTGCGGGGTCTGAAGCTTTCTTT.

The V and J genes are TRBV5-1 and TRBJ2-3; 11 positions match TRBD2. With V trimmed by 1 base and J by 5 bases, 6 bases remained unmatched. CDR1 and CDR2 from the germline V gene are SGHRS and YFSETQ. This CDR3 contains 16 residues. The CDR3 region has the DNA TGCGCCAGCAGCTTGTCTCCTGGGACTAGCGGAGATACGCAGTATTTT. Its translation is CASSLSPGTSGDTQYF.

The chain carries TRBV6-1 and TRBJ2-5, with D perhaps TRBD1 (5 bases). Deletions cut 4 bases from V and 1 base from J, with 10 bases between. Germline V lookup: CDR1 MNHNS, CDR2 SASEGT. The CDR3 spans 14 residues. CDR3 nucleotide sequence: TGTGCCAGCAGTGGCGACAGAGTCCAAGAGACCCAGTACTTC. Translated: CASSGDRVQETQYF.

The V gene is TRBV5-1, the J gene TRBJ2-7, with 9 bases identical to TRBD1. The length of the CDR3 is 16 residues. Germline trimming cut 0 bases from V and 4 bases from J; bases unmatched to any gene: 8. Per germline, CDR1 SGHRS and CDR2 YFSETQ. The CDR3 spells CASSLAGEQGAYEQYF. The CDR3 DNA follows: TGCGCCAGCAGCTTGGCCGGAGAACAGGGGGCTTACGAGCAGTACTTC.

The CDR3 DNA reads TGTGCCAGCAGCTCGACAGGAATCTATGGCTACACCTTC. This codes for CASSSTGIYGYTF. This rearrangement joins TRBV7-2 to TRBJ1-2; TRBD1 is a possible D gene (6 bases). Trimming removed 4 bases from V and 4 bases from J, with 10 bases in between. The CDR3 consists of 13 residues. In germline, CDR1 is SGHTA, CDR2 FQGNSA.